A single sample is the source of the 18 T cell receptor beta chains below, sequenced in a study of blood T cell repertoires in COVID-19. Assay used: immunoSEQ multiplex PCR; TCRdb lists only in-frame clones, some missing. The sample shows about 160,000 clones, 90% to 95% of them seen only once. The specimen sequenced was peripheral blood. The receptors derive from a woman in her forties or fifties with acute or convalescent COVID-19.

In this sample, this clone turned up once. The chain recombines TRBV5-4 with TRBJ1-4; perhaps TRBD1 as D (5 bases). CDR1 SGHNT and CDR2 YYREEE come from the germline V gene (reference sequence). Trimming pared 4 bases from V and 8 bases from J, leaving 9 bases between. CDR3 length: 12 residues. This CDR3 reads CASSPDREKLFF. CDR3 DNA sequence: TGTGCCAGCAGCCCTGACAGAGAAAAACTGTTTTTT.

V gene TRBV30 combines with J gene TRBJ2-7; 14 bases are shared with TRBD2. The CDR3 covers 15 residues. With 0 bases clipped from V and 7 bases from J, the junction kept 5 bases outside the gene matches. Germline CDR1 GTSNPN, CDR2 SVGIG (reference sequence). CDR3 nucleotides: TGTGCCTGGAGTGTAGCGGGACTAGCGGGAGCGGAGCAGTACTTC. Its protein product is CAWSVAGLAGAEQYF.

V and J are TRBV18 and TRBJ1-5; possibly TRBD1 for D (6 bases). Germline-derived CDR1 and CDR2 are KGHSH and LQKENI. This CDR3 is built from 17 residues. V dropped 1 base and J dropped 3 bases, with 16 bases sitting between them. The CDR3 loop reads CASSPLRGHGPNQPQHF. DNA for the CDR3: TGTGCCAGCTCACCACTCCGGGGACATGGTCCCAATCAGCCCCAGCATTTT.

This rearrangement joins TRBV15 to TRBJ1-4; 10 positions agree with TRBD1. The CDR3 consists of 16 residues. From germline, CDR1 is LNHNV and CDR2 YYDKDF (reference sequence). The V gene end was trimmed by 2 bases and the J gene end by 5 bases; junction bases not matched to a gene: 5. CDR3 in DNA: TGTGCCACCAGCAGATCACCGGGACAGGGGAATGAAAAACTGTTTTTT. It codes for CATSRSPGQGNEKLFF.

J is TRBJ1-1 and V is TRBV28, with 9 bases that match TRBD1. This CDR3 is 15 amino acids long. The germline CDR1 and CDR2 sequences are MDHEN and SYDVKM. Trimming took 4 bases from V and 5 from J; bases not matched to a gene: 8. The CDR3 region has the DNA TGTGCCAGCAGTTCCGGTCACAGGGGGCAAACTGAAGCTTTCTTT. Protein: CASSSGHRGQTEAFF.

V gene TRBV18 combines with J gene TRBJ1-2, with TRBD1 identical over 9 bases. Unmatched junction bases numbered 4, after V lost 3 bases and J lost 5 bases. The CDR3 consists of 14 residues. Germline V gene lookup returns CDR1 KGHSH and CDR2 LQKENI. Here the CDR3 DNA reads TGTGCCAGCTCACCCGGACAGGGGAGGTATGGCTACACCTTC. This gives the protein CASSPGQGRYGYTF.

This chain links TRBV18 with TRBJ1-2, with 9 bases matching TRBD1. Germline V gives CDR1 KGHSH, CDR2 LQKENI. V was clipped by 5 bases and J by 4 bases; unmatched bases: 5. This CDR3 contains 14 residues. The CDR3: CASSAQGAFYGYTF. In DNA, the CDR3 is TGTGCCAGCTCAGCACAGGGGGCATTCTATGGCTACACCTTC.

The chain recombines TRBV30 with TRBJ2-1; D is unclear. The length of the CDR3 is 13 residues. Germline values: CDR1 GTSNPN, CDR2 SVGIG (reference sequence). V was shortened by 5 bases and J by 0 bases, with 8 bases between the two germline ends. CDR3 nucleotides: TGTGCCTGGTCCCCGAGCTCCTACAATGAGCAGTTCTTC. Protein sequence: CAWSPSSYNEQFF.

The CDR3: CASSPGDTEAFF. The CDR3 bases are TGCGCCAGCAGCCCCGGGGACACTGAAGCTTTCTTT. The V call is TRBV10-2, the J call TRBJ1-1; D not certain. Germline V lookup: CDR1 WSHSY, CDR2 SAAADI. The V end was cut by 6 bases, the J end by 3 bases, with 8 bases between. The CDR3 length is 12 residues.

The rearrangement uses TRBV7-9 and TRBJ1-2; 9 bases are shared with TRBD1. Losses at the gene ends were 7 bases for V and 0 bases for J; bases not matched to a gene: 9. The CDR3 is 16 amino acids. Germline V gene lookup returns CDR1 SEHNR and CDR2 FQNEAQ (reference sequence). The DNA for the CDR3 is TGTGCCAGCACCTTGGGACAGGGCCTGTCTAACTATGGCTACACCTTC. This codes for CASTLGQGLSNYGYTF.

The rearrangement links TRBV25-1 to TRBJ2-1; TRBD2 matches 11 bases. This CDR3 region has 14 residues. Germline V gives CDR1 MGHDK, CDR2 SYGVNS. V dropped 3 bases and J dropped 7; count of bases not matched to a gene: 2. This chain's CDR3 is CASSDSGRVNEQFF. CDR3 in DNA: TGTGCCAGCAGTGATAGCGGGAGGGTAAATGAGCAGTTCTTC.

This clone was found a few times. The rearrangement joins TRBV7-9 to TRBJ1-2; D possibly corresponds to TRBD1 (6 bases). V was clipped by 1 base and J by 2 bases, with 8 bases between them. Germline V gene lookup returns CDR1 SEHNR and CDR2 FQNEAQ (reference sequence). CDR3 length: 14 amino acids. The CDR3 DNA reads as TGTGCCAGCAGCTTAGGGGGGCGAAACTATGGCTACACCTTC. Amino acid sequence: CASSLGGRNYGYTF.

The chain uses TRBV5-5 and TRBJ1-4; 9 positions match TRBD1. This CDR3 has 14 residues. The germline gives CDR1 SGHKS, CDR2 YYEKEE (reference sequence). Trimming at V came to 4 bases and at J to 8 bases, leaving 6 bases not matched to a gene. Here the CDR3 reads CASSPGQGREKLFF. As DNA, the CDR3 is TGTGCCAGCAGCCCAGGACAGGGGCGGGAAAAACTGTTTTTT.

This chain uses TRBV19 with TRBJ2-1, with a tentative D call TRBD2 (5 bases). Trimming removed 3 bases from V and 6 bases from J, with 15 bases in between. CDR1 LNHDA and CDR2 SQIVND come from the germline V gene (reference sequence). The CDR3 consists of 15 residues. CDR3 in amino acids: CASSIRRARSNEQFF. CDR3 nucleotide sequence: TGTGCCAGTAGTATCAGGCGGGCCCGTTCCAATGAGCAGTTCTTC.

The CDR3, as DNA: TGCGCCAGCAGCCAAGACCTGGCGGGAGTGGGAGATACGCAGTATTTT. Its protein is CASSQDLAGVGDTQYF. The chain has TRBV4-1 and TRBJ2-3; 7 bases align to TRBD2. The germline V gene has CDR1 MGHRA and CDR2 YSYEKL. V lost 0 bases to trimming and J lost 5 bases; unmatched junction nucleotides: 8. CDR3 length equals 16 residues.

The chain combines TRBV10-3 with TRBJ2-1, with a possible D match to TRBD1 (6 bases). Germline V lookup: CDR1 ENHRY, CDR2 SYGVKD. The CDR3 is 16 amino acids. V lost 4 bases and J 6 bases, leaving 19 bases between the germline ends. CDR3 sequence reads: CAISGKRDIGVNEQFF. The CDR3 coding sequence is TGTGCCATCAGTGGAAAAAGGGACATTGGGGTCAATGAGCAGTTCTTC.

The chain is built from TRBV3-1 (or the pseudogene TRBV3-2) and TRBJ2-7, with 8 nucleotides matching TRBD1. Germline V lookup: CDR1 LGHDT, CDR2 YNNKEL (reference sequence). The CDR3 spans 15 residues. V gave up 5 bases and J gave up 5 bases; unmatched junction bases: 11. CDR3 DNA: TGTGCCAGCAGCTCCCGGACAGGGATTCACGACGAGCAGTACTTC. As protein: CASSSRTGIHDEQYF.

The chain is built from TRBV24-1 and TRBJ1-1; no firm D call. This CDR3 comprises 13 residues. The V and J ends lost 3 bases and 3 bases respectively, with 7 bases between them. Germline CDR1 is KGHDR and CDR2 is SFDVKD. The CDR3: CATSDTRDTEAFF. CDR3 bases: TGTGCCACCAGTGATACCCGGGACACTGAAGCTTTCTTT.